A single sample gave rise to the 15 T cell receptor beta chains below, sequenced in a study of cytomegalovirus exposure and HLA in healthy donors. The PCR used 60 Vbeta and 13 Jbeta primers. Method: immunoSEQ multiplex PCR; TCRdb's copy keeps in-frame clones and lacks some. In the table there are 110,000 to 150,000 clones, roughly four fifths of which are singletons. Material: PBMCs. The receptor set was obtained from a woman aged 40 to 50 in good health and CMV-seronegative.

Details on this clone: Relative to the germline gene, one junction end is altered; a read error may explain this. The sample has other DNA sequences that encode this CDR3 too. J is TRBJ2-2 and V is TRBV9; D possibly matches TRBD1 or TRBD2 (5 bases each). The CDR3 extends over 16 amino acids. The germline V gene has CDR1 SGDLS and CDR2 YYNGEE. The CDR3 DNA follows: TGTGCCAGTAGCGTAGAGCAAAGTGGGGCCGGCGGGGAGCTGTTTTTT. Its translation: CASSVEQSGAGGELFF.

About this clone: Other nucleotide sequences from this sample produce the same CDR3. V gene TRBV5-1 combines with J gene TRBJ2-1, with D perhaps matching TRBD2 (6 bases). V was pared by 4 bases and J by 7 bases, with 12 bases between. CDR3 size: 13 residues. Germline lookup yields CDR1 SGHRS and CDR2 YFSETQ. CDR3 coding DNA: TGCGCCAGCAGCCCCGGGGGTTATAATGAGCAGTTCTTC. Translation: CASSPGGYNEQFF.

This chain joins TRBV27 and TRBJ1-1; 9 bases fit TRBD1. Trimming at V came to 5 bases and at J to 0 bases, leaving 13 bases not matched to a gene. The length of the CDR3 is 18 residues. Germline CDR1 MNHEY, CDR2 SMNVEV (reference sequence). The DNA for the CDR3 is TGTGCCAGCAGTAAACTTAAACCGGGACAGGGCCTGAACACTGAAGCTTTCTTT. This codes for CASSKLKPGQGLNTEAFF.

V and J are TRBV18 and TRBJ2-1; no firm D call. The CDR3 runs to 15 residues. The V and J ends lost 0 bases and 4 bases respectively, with 10 bases between them. Germline V lookup: CDR1 KGHSH, CDR2 LQKENI. This chain's CDR3 is CASSPPGRHYNEQFF. Here the CDR3 DNA reads TGTGCCAGCTCACCACCTGGCAGGCATTACAATGAGCAGTTCTTC. Full variable domain (missing parts from reference TRBV18 and TRBJ2-1): NAGVMQNPRHLVRRRGQEARLRCSPMKGHSHVYWYRQLPEEGLKFMVYLQKENIIDESGMPKERFSAEFPKEGPSILRIQQVVRGDSAAYFCASSPPGRHYNEQFFGPGTRLTVL.

The chain employs TRBV19 and TRBJ1-5; D remains ambiguous. This CDR3 region has 14 residues. Germline V lookup: CDR1 LNHDA, CDR2 SQIVND (reference sequence). V gave up 5 bases and J gave up 4 bases, with 12 bases separating them. CDR3 amino acids: CASSSAGWNQPQHF. In DNA, the CDR3 is TGTGCCAGTAGTTCCGCGGGTTGGAATCAGCCCCAGCATTTT.

J is TRBJ2-3 and V is TRBV6-5; maybe TRBD1 (6 bases). V shed 6 bases and J shed 4 bases, with 11 bases lying between them. The length of the CDR3 is 13 residues. The germline gives CDR1 MNHEY, CDR2 SVGAGI. The CDR3 bases are TGTGCCAGCAGACAGGGTATTTCAGATACGCAGTATTTT. It codes for CASRQGISDTQYF.

The chain joins TRBV7-9 to TRBJ1-1, with TRBD1 matching over 7 bases. This CDR3 is 14 amino acids long. J was trimmed by 1 base and V by 5 bases; bases with no gene match: 4. CDR1 SEHNR and CDR2 FQNEAQ come from the germline V gene (reference sequence). The CDR3 nucleotides are TGTGCCAGCAGCCCGAGGACAGGGAACACTGAAGCTTTCTTT. Its protein product is CASSPRTGNTEAFF. The variable domain in full, with the rest retrieved from reference TRBV7-9 and TRBJ1-1, is DTGVSQNPRHKITKRGQNVTFRCDPISEHNRLYWYRQTLGQGPEFLTYFQNEAQLEKSRLLSDRFSAERPKGSFSTLEIQRTEQGDSAMYLCASSPRTGNTEAFFGQGTRLTVV.

This chain links TRBV4-1 with TRBJ2-1; 7 nucleotides agree with TRBD2. V lost 4 bases to trimming and J lost 6 bases; unmatched junction nucleotides: 9. Germline V CDR1 and CDR2: MGHRA, YSYEKL. CDR3 length: 15 residues. CDR3 amino acids: CASSPTLAGFNEQFF. Written as DNA, the CDR3 is TGCGCCAGCAGCCCGACCTTAGCGGGCTTCAATGAGCAGTTCTTC.

The chain couples TRBV5-1 to TRBJ1-6; D is undetermined. Germline V gene sequence: CDR1 SGHRS, CDR2 YFSETQ. V lost 0 bases and J 0 bases, leaving 7 bases between the germline ends. This CDR3 comprises 16 residues. This CDR3 reads CASSLEKSSYNSPLHF. CDR3 in DNA: TGCGCCAGCAGCTTGGAAAAGAGCTCCTATAATTCACCCCTCCACTTT.

The genes are TRBV7-2 and TRBJ2-5; the match to TRBD2 covers 11 bases. The CDR3 length is 15 residues. CDR1 and CDR2 (germline): SGHTA, FQGNSA. J was trimmed by 5 bases and V by 3 bases; bases with no gene match: 5. The DNA of the CDR3 is TGTGCCAGCAGCTTGTCTAGCGGGGGGATCGAGACCCAGTACTTC. Translating gives CASSLSSGGIETQYF.

The chain employs TRBV7-8 and TRBJ1-2; D perhaps matches TRBD1 (5 bases). This CDR3 is built from 15 residues. V was trimmed by 5 bases and J by 4 bases, leaving 17 bases between them. Germline V CDR1 and CDR2: SGHVS, FQNEAQ. CDR3 sequence reads: CASSRRRSGVYGYTF. The CDR3 nucleotides are TGTGCCAGCAGCCGTAGGAGGTCGGGGGTCTATGGCTACACCTTC.

This clone was recorded a few times. The chain has TRBV6-5 and TRBJ1-2; TRBD1 is a possible D gene (5 bases). The germline V gene encodes CDR1 MNHEY and CDR2 SVGAGI. The V end lost 4 bases, the J end lost 9 bases, and 12 bases lay between the germline ends. The CDR3 has 12 amino acids. CDR3 coding DNA: TGTGCCAGCAGTTCCCAGGGATATCGCTACACCTTC. Its translation is CASSSQGYRYTF.

The V call is TRBV7-2, the J call TRBJ2-1, with TRBD2 identical over 11 bases. This CDR3 region has 17 residues. V was pared by 5 bases and J by 1 base, with 7 bases of the junction left unmatched. Germline V gene lookup returns CDR1 SGHTA and CDR2 FQGNSA. The DNA of the CDR3 is TGTGCCAGCAGCCAGATAGCGGGGGGGCCTTCCTACAATGAGCAGTTCTTC. Protein: CASSQIAGGPSYNEQFF.

The chain employs TRBV4-2 and TRBJ1-1; tentatively, D is TRBD1 (6 bases). The germline V gene encodes CDR1 LGHNA and CDR2 YNFKEQ. V was shortened by 1 base and J by 8 bases, with 29 bases between the two germline ends. This CDR3 region has 19 residues. Written as DNA, the CDR3 is TGTGCCAGCAGCCAAGTGTTGGGGGGGCGCGGGGGGGGCTTGACCGAAGCTTTCTTT. Amino acid sequence: CASSQVLGGRGGGLTEAFF.

This clone occurred a few times. The rearrangement joins TRBV9 to TRBJ1-1, with 7 bases lining up with TRBD1. CDR1 and CDR2 from the germline V gene are SGDLS and YYNGEE. The CDR3 is 15 amino acids. V lost 3 bases and J lost 4; bases outside the gene matches: 9. CDR3 protein: CASSGVGQTFTEAFF. Written as DNA, the CDR3 is TGTGCCAGCAGCGGAGTGGGACAGACTTTCACTGAAGCTTTCTTT.